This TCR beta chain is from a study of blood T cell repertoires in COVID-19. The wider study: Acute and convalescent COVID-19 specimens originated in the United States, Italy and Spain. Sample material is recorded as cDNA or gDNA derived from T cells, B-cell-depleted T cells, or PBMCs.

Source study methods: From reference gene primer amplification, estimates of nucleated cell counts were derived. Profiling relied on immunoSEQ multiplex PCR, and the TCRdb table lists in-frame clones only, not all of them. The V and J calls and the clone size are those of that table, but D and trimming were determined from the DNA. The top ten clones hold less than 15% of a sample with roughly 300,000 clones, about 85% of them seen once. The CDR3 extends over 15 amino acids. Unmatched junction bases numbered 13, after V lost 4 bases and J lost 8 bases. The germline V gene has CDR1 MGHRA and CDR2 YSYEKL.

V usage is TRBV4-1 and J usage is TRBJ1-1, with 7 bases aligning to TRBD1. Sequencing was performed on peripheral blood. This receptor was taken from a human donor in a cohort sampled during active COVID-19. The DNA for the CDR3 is TGCGCCAGCAGCCGACCGACAGGGACCCGGATAGAAGCTTTCTTT. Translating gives CASSRPTGTRIEAFF.